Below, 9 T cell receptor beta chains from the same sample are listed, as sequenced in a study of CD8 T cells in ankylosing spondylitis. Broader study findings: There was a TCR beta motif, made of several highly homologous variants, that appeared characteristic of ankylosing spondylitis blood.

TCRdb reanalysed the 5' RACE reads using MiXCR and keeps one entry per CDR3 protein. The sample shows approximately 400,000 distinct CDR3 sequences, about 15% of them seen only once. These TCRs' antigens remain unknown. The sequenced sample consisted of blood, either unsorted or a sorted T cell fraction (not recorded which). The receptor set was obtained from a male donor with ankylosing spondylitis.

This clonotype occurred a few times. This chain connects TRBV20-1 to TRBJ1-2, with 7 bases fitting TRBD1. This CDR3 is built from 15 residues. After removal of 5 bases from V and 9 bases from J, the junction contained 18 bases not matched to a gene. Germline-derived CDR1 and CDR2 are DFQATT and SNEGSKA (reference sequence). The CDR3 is CSAHSPDRPGYSYTF. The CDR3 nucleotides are TGCAGTGCTCATTCCCCGGACAGGCCAGGGTATAGCTACACCTTC.

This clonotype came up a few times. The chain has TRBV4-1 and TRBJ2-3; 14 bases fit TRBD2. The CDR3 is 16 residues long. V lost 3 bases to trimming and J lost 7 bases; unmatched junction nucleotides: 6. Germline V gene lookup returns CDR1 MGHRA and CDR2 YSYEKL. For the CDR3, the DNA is TGCGCCAGCAGCCAGGGACTAGCGGGGGCGAAGAATACGCAGTATTTT. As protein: CASSQGLAGAKNTQYF.

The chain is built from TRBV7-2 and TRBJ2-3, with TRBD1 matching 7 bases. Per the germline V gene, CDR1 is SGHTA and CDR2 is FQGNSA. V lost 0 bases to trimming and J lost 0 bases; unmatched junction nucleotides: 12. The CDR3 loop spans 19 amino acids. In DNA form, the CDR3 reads TGTGCCAGCAGCTTAGCTGGACAGGAGAGAATTAGTAGCACAGATACGCAGTATTTT. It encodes CASSLAGQERISSTDTQYF.

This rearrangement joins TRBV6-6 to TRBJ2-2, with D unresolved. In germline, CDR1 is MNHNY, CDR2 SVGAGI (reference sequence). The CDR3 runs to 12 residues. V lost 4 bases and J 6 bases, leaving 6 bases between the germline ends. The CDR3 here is CASSSIPGELFF. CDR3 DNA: TGTGCCAGCAGTTCAATCCCCGGGGAGCTGTTTTTT.

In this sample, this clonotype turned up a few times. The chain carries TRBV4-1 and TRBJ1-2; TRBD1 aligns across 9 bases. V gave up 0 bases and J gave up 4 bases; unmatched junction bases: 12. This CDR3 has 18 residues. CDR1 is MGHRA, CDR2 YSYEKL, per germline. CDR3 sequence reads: CASSQEGMTGGYFYGYTF. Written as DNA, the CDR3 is TGCGCCAGCAGCCAAGAGGGGATGACAGGGGGATACTTCTATGGCTACACCTTC.

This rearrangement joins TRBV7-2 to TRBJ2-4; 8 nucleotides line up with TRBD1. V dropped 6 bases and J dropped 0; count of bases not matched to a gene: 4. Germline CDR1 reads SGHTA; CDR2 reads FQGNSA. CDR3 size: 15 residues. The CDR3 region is CASRTGAGAKNIQYF. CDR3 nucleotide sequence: TGTGCCAGCAGGACAGGGGCAGGAGCCAAAAACATTCAGTACTTC.

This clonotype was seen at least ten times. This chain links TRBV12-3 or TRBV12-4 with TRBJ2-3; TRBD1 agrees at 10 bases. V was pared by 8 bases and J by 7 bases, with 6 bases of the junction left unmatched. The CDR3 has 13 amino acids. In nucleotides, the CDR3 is TGTGCCAGCGGTCGGGACAGGGGATATACGCAGTATTTT. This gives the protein CASGRDRGYTQYF.

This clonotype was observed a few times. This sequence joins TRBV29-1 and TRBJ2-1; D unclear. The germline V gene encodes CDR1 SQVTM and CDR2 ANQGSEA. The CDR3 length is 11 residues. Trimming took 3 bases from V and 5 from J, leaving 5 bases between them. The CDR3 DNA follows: TGCAGCGTTGAGGTGCACAATGAGCAGTTCTTC. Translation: CSVEVHNEQFF.

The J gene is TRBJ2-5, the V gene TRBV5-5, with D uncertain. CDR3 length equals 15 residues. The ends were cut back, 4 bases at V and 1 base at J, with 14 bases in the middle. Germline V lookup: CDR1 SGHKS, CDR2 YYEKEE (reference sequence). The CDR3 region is CASSPTPRTQETQYF. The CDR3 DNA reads TGTGCCAGCAGCCCCACCCCGAGGACCCAAGAGACCCAGTACTTC. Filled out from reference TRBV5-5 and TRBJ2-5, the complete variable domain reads DAGVTQSPTHLIKTRGQQVTLRCSPISGHKSVSWYQQVLGQGPQFIFQYYEKEERGRGNFPDRFSARQFPNYSSELNVNALLLGDSALYLCASSPTPRTQETQYFGPGTRLLVL.